This TCR beta chain was captured in a study of T cell repertoires in cytomegalovirus infection (dated by TCRdb to the late 2010s). Study-wide context: The HLA type of each donor mattered for the analysis, because public TCR beta signatures pointed to carriage of CMV infection along with the matching HLA type. Overall results and qualifications from the work: Carriers of CMV infection plus the relevant HLA type were discriminated by the cumulative frequency of public TCR beta family members in the study cohort and in an independent roughly 370-donor cohort. The ex vivo response was dominated by HLA-C-restricted CMV-specific TCR beta clonotypes, and the single most frequent clonotype in two of eight donors was supplied by these HLA-C-restricted clonotypes.

The germline V gene supplies CDR1 ENHRY and CDR2 SYGVKD. V and J lose 1 base and 6 bases, and a span of 8 bases separates them. The CDR3 runs 13 residues from the cysteine to the phenylalanine. The DNA shown is the 39-base CDR3, in frame from base 1. Sequencing relied on an Illumina HiSeq 1500. Clones were called with MiXCR by TCRdb after fastp trimmed the public reads at Q25, and only in-frame beta chains were retained. One record per CDR3 amino acid sequence lists the most common genes and DNA. Present in this sample are some 400,000 distinct CDR3 sequences, roughly 20% of which were seen just once. The ten largest clones represent approximately 10% of the sample. Points on this clonotype: This receptor's antigen is unknown. Base qualities are missing; no much larger clone stands one base away.

This clonotype was sampled from a human donor in good health (CMV status not recorded). Some clones in this sample may be carry-over from other donors' samples. The sample comprised PBMCs. This receptor chain uses TRBV10-3 and TRBJ2-3; a weak D assignment points to TRBD2 (5 bases agree). The nucleotide sequence reads TGTGCCATCAGTGAGTTAACGGGGGATACGCAGTATTTT. This encodes CAISELTGDTQYF.